A single sample gave rise to the 26 T cell receptor beta chains below, sequenced in a study of cytomegalovirus exposure and HLA in healthy donors. The PCR contained 60 Vbeta and 13 Jbeta primers. TCRdb keeps only in-frame clones here, not all; method: immunoSEQ multiplex PCR. The sample consists of about 130,000 clones, roughly 85% of them appearing once. The sequenced sample was PBMCs. The receptors derive from a woman younger than 45 in good health and CMV-seropositive.

V usage is TRBV5-8 and J usage is TRBJ2-1, with 7 bases lining up with TRBD1. Per the germline V gene, CDR1 is SGHTS and CDR2 is YDEGEE. The CDR3 covers 16 residues. Trimming took 4 bases from V and 1 from J; bases not matched to a gene: 8. The CDR3 sequence is CASSKRGGLSYNEQFF. The CDR3 DNA reads TGTGCCAGCAGCAAAAGAGGGGGCCTATCCTACAATGAGCAGTTCTTC.

This clone has a single count. This chain connects TRBV4-2 to TRBJ2-3, with 9 bases identical to TRBD2. CDR1 is LGHNA, CDR2 YNFKEQ, per germline. This CDR3 region has 18 residues. Trimming took 0 bases from V and 3 from J; bases not matched to a gene: 10. Written as DNA, the CDR3 is TGTGCCAGCAGCCAAGAACTAGCGGGCGGTGGGGGGACAGATACGCAGTATTTT. Amino acids: CASSQELAGGGGTDTQYF.

This clone was found once. V gene TRBV5-6 combines with J gene TRBJ1-5, with 7 bases fitting TRBD1. Losses at the gene ends were 1 base for V and 0 bases for J; bases not matched to a gene: 7. The germline V gene has CDR1 SGHDT and CDR2 YYEEEE. CDR3 length equals 17 residues. This CDR3 is CASSLMGQLYSNQPQHF. CDR3 in DNA: TGTGCCAGCAGCTTGATGGGACAGCTTTATAGCAATCAGCCCCAGCATTTT.

This chain links TRBV28 with TRBJ2-2; tentative D call: TRBD2 (5 bases). The CDR3 is made up of 16 amino acids. Trimming removed 5 bases from V and 2 bases from J, with 15 bases in between. CDR1 is MDHEN and CDR2 is SYDVKM in the germline V gene. Here the CDR3 reads CASSLDLGLNTGELFF. The CDR3 DNA reads as TGTGCCAGCAGTCTCGACCTTGGACTCAACACCGGGGAGCTGTTTTTT.

This clone was detected a few times. This chain uses TRBV28 with TRBJ1-2; 7 bases map to TRBD1. Germline CDR1 MDHEN, CDR2 SYDVKM. Trimming cost V 5 bases and J 8 bases; bases outside gene matches: 17. This CDR3 is 16 amino acids long. As DNA, the CDR3 is TGTGCCAGCAGTCCTCGGAGGGGGCCCTTAAGATGGGGCTACACCTTC. This encodes CASSPRRGPLRWGYTF.

The chain is built from TRBV11-2 and TRBJ1-5; 9 bases agree with TRBD1. Trimming took 1 base from V and 6 from J; bases not matched to a gene: 10. This CDR3 has 17 amino acids. CDR1 and CDR2 (germline): SGHAT, FQNNGV. The CDR3 protein is CASSLGGGTGSAQPQHF. CDR3 in DNA: TGTGCCAGCAGCTTAGGAGGAGGGACAGGGTCCGCTCAGCCCCAGCATTTT.

The chain combines TRBV7-8 with TRBJ1-3, with D possibly TRBD1 on 5 matching bases. The CDR3 consists of 16 residues. Germline assignment: CDR1 SGHVS and CDR2 FQNEAQ. V gave up 3 bases and J gave up 1 base, with 13 bases separating them. The CDR3 region is CASSFGGRNSGNTIYF. CDR3 DNA sequence: TGTGCCAGCAGCTTTGGGGGGAGGAATTCTGGAAACACCATATATTTT.

The chain employs TRBV7-8 and TRBJ2-1; no reliable D call. The ends were cut back, 3 bases at V and 4 bases at J, with 13 bases in the middle. The CDR3 runs to 15 residues. CDR1 and CDR2 from the germline V gene are SGHVS and FQNEAQ. The CDR3 sequence: CASSFVGRHYNEQFF. The CDR3 bases are TGTGCCAGCAGCTTTGTGGGCAGGCATTACAATGAGCAGTTCTTC.

The V gene is TRBV6-1, the J gene TRBJ2-2; maybe TRBD2 (6 bases). This CDR3 spans 13 amino acids. Between the trimmed V and J ends, which lost 4 bases and 8 bases, there was a span of 11 bases. Germline lookup yields CDR1 MNHNS and CDR2 SASEGT. CDR3 region: CASSAIAAGELFF. The DNA of the CDR3 is TGTGCCAGCAGTGCCATAGCGGCAGGGGAGCTGTTTTTT.

The CDR3 is CASSPTGSHAGRTGELFF. CDR3 in DNA: TGCGCCAGCAGTCCCACTGGGAGCCACGCGGGAAGGACCGGGGAGCTGTTTTTT. V usage is TRBV23-1 and J usage is TRBJ2-2, with D tentatively TRBD2 (6 bases). TRBV23-1 is given ORF status, its function remaining uncertain. Trimming removed 4 bases from V and 5 bases from J, with 23 bases in between. The CDR3 has 18 residues.

Here the CDR3 DNA reads TGTGCCAGTAAGACGTATAATCATTCGGGTTACACCTTC. It translates to CASKTYNHSGYTF. V is TRBV19 and J is TRBJ1-2; D gene ambiguous. The length of the CDR3 is 13 residues. V was shortened by 7 bases and J by 11 bases, with 20 bases between the two germline ends. Per the germline V gene, CDR1 is LNHDA and CDR2 is SQIVND (reference sequence). The entire variable domain, with the rest obtained from reference TRBV19 and TRBJ1-2, is as follows: DGGITQSPKYLFRKEGQNVTLSCEQNLNHDAMYWYRQDPGQGLRLIYYSQIVNDFQKGDIAEGYSVSREKKESFPLTVTSAQKNPTAFYLCASKTYNHSGYTFGSGTRLTVV.

This clone was recorded once. The chain combines TRBV29-1 with TRBJ2-5; D is possibly TRBD1 (5 bases). Germline-derived CDR1 and CDR2 are SQVTM and ANQGSEA. The CDR3 spans 12 residues. Trimming took 1 base from V and 5 from J, leaving 8 bases between them. Written as DNA, the CDR3 is TGCAGCGTTGAAGCAGGGCCCGAGACCCAGTACTTC. Residues: CSVEAGPETQYF.

The chain recombines TRBV2 with TRBJ2-1, with 8 bases that match TRBD2. J was trimmed by 4 bases and V by 1 base; bases with no gene match: 9. The CDR3 consists of 17 residues. Germline values: CDR1 SNHLY, CDR2 FYNNEI. This chain's CDR3 is CASSEEGLSGAYNEQFF. CDR3 in DNA: TGTGCCAGCAGTGAAGAGGGGCTTAGCGGGGCTTACAATGAGCAGTTCTTC.

V gene TRBV30 combines with J gene TRBJ2-4; 10 nucleotides align to TRBD2. This CDR3 has 15 amino acids. CDR1 GTSNPN and CDR2 SVGIG come from the germline V gene (reference sequence). With 2 bases clipped from V and 8 bases from J, the junction kept 9 bases outside the gene matches. CDR3 region: CAWSPPSSGRHIQYF. The DNA of the CDR3 is TGTGCCTGGAGTCCCCCCTCTAGCGGGAGACACATTCAGTACTTC.

The DNA for the CDR3 is TGTGCCAGCAGTGACACCAAGGTAGACAGGGCGGGAGCTTTCTTT. Translation: CASSDTKVDRAGAFF. The chain links TRBV6-1 to TRBJ1-1; the match to TRBD1 covers 7 bases. Germline CDR1 MNHNS, CDR2 SASEGT. CDR3 length: 15 amino acids. J was trimmed by 10 bases and V by 3 bases; bases with no gene match: 14.

The J gene is TRBJ2-6, the V gene TRBV29-1; no reliable D call. Germline-derived CDR1 and CDR2 are SQVTM and ANQGSEA. This CDR3 has 14 amino acids. Trimming left V 5 bases short and J 0 bases short, with 8 bases between. In DNA, the CDR3 is TGCAGCGTTCTCGGCGGCTCTGGGGCCAACGTCCTGACTTTC. Amino acids: CSVLGGSGANVLTF.

V and J are TRBV5-6 and TRBJ2-7, with 7 bases fitting TRBD1. J was trimmed by 6 bases and V by 8 bases; bases with no gene match: 11. Germline-derived CDR1 and CDR2 are SGHDT and YYEEEE. This CDR3 contains 13 residues. The DNA for the CDR3 is TGTGCCAGTAAGACAGGGAGTTTTTTCGAGCAGTACTTC. This sequence encodes CASKTGSFFEQYF.

V is TRBV5-1 and J is TRBJ2-1; 7 nucleotides agree with TRBD1. With 1 base clipped from V and 9 bases from J, the junction kept 13 bases outside the gene matches. CDR1 is SGHRS, CDR2 YFSETQ, per germline. The CDR3 extends over 16 amino acids. The CDR3 sequence is CASSLRSPTGDGEQFF. CDR3 nucleotides: TGCGCCAGCAGCTTGAGGAGCCCAACAGGGGACGGTGAGCAGTTCTTC.

The rearrangement joins TRBV5-6 to TRBJ2-3; 7 nucleotides match TRBD2. The CDR3 sequence is 16 residues long. The germline CDR1 and CDR2 sequences are SGHDT and YYEEEE. The J segment lost 4 bases and the V segment lost 2 bases, leaving 10 bases of the junction unmatched. The CDR3 bases are TGTGCCAGCAGCTTTTGGACTAGGCCCGGTCCAGATACGCAGTATTTT. This gives the protein CASSFWTRPGPDTQYF.

CDR3 loop: CASSLVRGGNPEAFF. The CDR3 nucleotides read TGTGCCAGCAGCTTGGTAAGAGGGGGCAACCCTGAAGCTTTCTTT. The chain joins TRBV5-6 to TRBJ1-1; 7 bases line up with TRBD1. The CDR3 has 15 amino acids. V gave up 0 bases and J gave up 6 bases; unmatched junction bases: 8. Germline CDR1 reads SGHDT; CDR2 reads YYEEEE.

The chain couples TRBV27 to TRBJ1-3; 11 bases are shared with TRBD1. V lost 8 bases, J lost 2 bases, and 14 bases stayed unmatched. CDR1 MNHEY and CDR2 SMNVEV come from the germline V gene (reference sequence). The CDR3 length is 18 residues. DNA of the CDR3: TGTGCCAGCCTCATCATGGCAGGGGACAGGGGGACTGGAAACACCATATATTTT. Protein: CASLIMAGDRGTGNTIYF.

This clone was seen only once. J is TRBJ1-2 and V is TRBV18, with a weak D call TRBD1 (5 bases). Trimming removed 2 bases at V and 4 bases at J, with 17 bases between. The germline V gene has CDR1 KGHSH and CDR2 LQKENI. This CDR3 region has 16 residues. The CDR3: CASSPTGTTESYGYTF. The CDR3 bases are TGTGCCAGCTCACCAACGGGGACTACCGAGTCCTATGGCTACACCTTC. Looking up the rest from reference TRBV18 and TRBJ1-2 gives the full variable domain: NAGVMQNPRHLVRRRGQEARLRCSPMKGHSHVYWYRQLPEEGLKFMVYLQKENIIDESGMPKERFSAEFPKEGPSILRIQQVVRGDSAAYFCASSPTGTTESYGYTFGSGTRLTVV.

The gene calls are TRBV29-1 and TRBJ2-1; possible D gene TRBD1, 6 bases. V was clipped by 7 bases and J by 10 bases, with 11 bases between them. The CDR3 length is 10 residues. Per the germline V gene, CDR1 is SQVTM and CDR2 is ANQGSEA. This CDR3 reads CSARTEEQFF. CDR3 in DNA: TGCAGCGCCCGGACAGAGGAGCAGTTCTTC.

This clone turned up a few times. The chain carries TRBV29-1 and TRBJ2-2; 7 bases match TRBD2. The CDR3 contains 14 residues. Germline V gives CDR1 SQVTM, CDR2 ANQGSEA. The ends lost 1 base at V and 4 bases at J; junction bases unmatched: 3. CDR3 nucleotide sequence: TGCAGCGTTGAAGGACTAGCAGTCACCGGGGAGCTGTTTTTT. Translating gives CSVEGLAVTGELFF.

The chain has TRBV5-1 and TRBJ2-5; D not resolved. The J call may be wrong; the DNA end is better matched by TRBJ2-7. This CDR3 spans 15 amino acids. CDR1 is SGHRS and CDR2 is YFSETQ in the germline V gene. The CDR3 loop is CASSPLGGHSYEQYF. For the CDR3, the DNA is TGCGCCAGCAGCCCCCTAGGTGGCCATTCCTACGAGCAGTACTTC.

The chain recombines TRBV13 with TRBJ2-1; 11 nucleotides agree with TRBD2. The CDR3 sequence is 15 residues long. CDR1 and CDR2 from the germline V gene are PRHDT and FYEKMQ (reference sequence). V shed 4 bases and J 10 bases; nucleotides not matched to a gene: 9. CDR3 DNA: TGTGCCAGCAGCTCTCCCGGGACTAGCGGCATCGAGCAGTTCTTC. This encodes CASSSPGTSGIEQFF.